This TCR beta chain comes out of a study of blood T cell repertoires in COVID-19. V gave up 5 bases and J gave up 7 bases, with 14 bases separating them. The CDR3 spans 13 residues. Assay: immunoSEQ multiplex PCR; the TCRdb copy retains only in-frame clones and omits some. Altogether about 260,000 clones are present, around 83% being singletons, with the ten largest covering about 4%. The sequence was collected from a man aged 18 to 29 with active or convalescent COVID-19. Material: peripheral blood. The chain joins TRBV12-3 or TRBV12-4 to TRBJ1-2, with a tentative D call TRBD1 (5 bases). For the CDR3, the DNA is TGTGCCAGCAGTATCGGGGGTGCGGGTGGCTACACCTTC. The encoded protein is CASSIGGAGGYTF.